This is a list of T cell receptor beta chains from one sample in a study of blood T cell repertoires in COVID-19. Profiled with immunoSEQ multiplex PCR; TCRdb holds only in-frame clones, not every one. The table has roughly 150,000 clones, 75% to 90% seen once. Material for sequencing was peripheral blood. All receptors come from a woman between 55 and 75 years old with active COVID-19. Each CDR3 is given with its conserved first and last residue. D genes are given only for firm matches. Clone size, where shown, is once, few, many, or a class for clones that have expanded.

TRBV18	TRBD2	TRBJ2-1	-	TGTGCCAGCTCAAGTGCAGGACTAGCGGGAGCCCAGGTTCTCCATGAGCAGTTCTTC	CASSSAGLAGAQVLHEQFF
TRBV9	TRBD2	TRBJ2-5	-	TGTGCCCCCGAGGGAAGCGGGACTTCCCAAGAGACCCAGTACTTC	CAPEGSGTSQETQYF
TRBV15	-	TRBJ2-1	-	TGTGCCACCAGCGACTTTGCTAATGAGCAGTTCTTC	CATSDFANEQFF
TRBV7-8	-	TRBJ2-2	few	TGTGCCAGCAGCCAGGAGTACAGGGACAACACCGGGGAGCTGTTTTTT	CASSQEYRDNTGELFF
TRBV6-2/TRBV6-3	-	TRBJ2-1	-	TGTGCCAGCAGTTACCAGCGGACAGTTAATGAGCAGTTCTTC	CASSYQRTVNEQFF
TRBV11-2	TRBD2	TRBJ2-1	few	TGTGCCAGCAGCTTAGATCTAGCGGGAGGTGTGAATGAGCAGTTCTTC	CASSLDLAGGVNEQFF
TRBV7-2	-	TRBJ2-1	-	TGTGCCAGCAGCTCTGACAGCTACAATGAGCAGTTCTTC	CASSSDSYNEQFF
TRBV7-8	-	TRBJ2-2	-	TGTGCCAGCAGCTTAAGACCCGAGGGCAGGCCAGACACCGGGGAGCTGTTTTTT	CASSLRPEGRPDTGELFF
TRBV23-1	-	TRBJ2-2	-	TGCGCCAGCAGACCACCAAGGAGGAACACCGGGGAGCTGTTTTTT	CASRPPRRNTGELFF
TRBV7-2	TRBD2	TRBJ2-7	-	TGTGCCAGCAGCCCCGGCCCCCGACTAGCCTTCGAGCAGTACTTC	CASSPGPRLAFEQYF
TRBV5-8	TRBD1	TRBJ1-6	-	TGTGCCAGCAGCAACAGGGGGTGGGGATCACCCCTCCACTTT	CASSNRGWGSPLHF
TRBV4-1	TRBD2	TRBJ2-3	-	TGCGCCAGCAGCCAACGGCCGGGACTAGCGGGAGAATCAGATACGCAGTATTTT	CASSQRPGLAGESDTQYF
TRBV28	-	TRBJ2-7	-	TGTGCCAGCAGTTTGCCGCAAGCGATCCACTACGAGCAGTACTTC	CASSLPQAIHYEQYF
TRBV28	-	TRBJ1-1	-	TGTGCCAGCAGTACCCACCAGGGCGCTGAAGCTTTCTTT	CASSTHQGAEAFF
TRBV27	-	TRBJ2-3	-	TGTGCCAGCAGTCCCGACGGGGGGCTCGGCACAGATACGCAGTATTTT	CASSPDGGLGTDTQYF
TRBV5-1	TRBD1	TRBJ2-2	-	TGCGCCAGCAGCTTGGACCTAATACAGGGGGCCGGGGAGCTGTTTTTT	CASSLDLIQGAGELFF
TRBV27	TRBD2	TRBJ2-2	-	TGTGCCAGCAGTCCCCAAGCGGGAGTTATCGGGGAGCTGTTTTTT	CASSPQAGVIGELFF
TRBV7-4	TRBD2	TRBJ2-7	-	TGTGCCAGCTATCTTAGCGGGAGAGTGTTCTACGAGCAGTACTTC	CASYLSGRVFYEQYF
TRBV6-5	-	TRBJ1-4	-	TGTGCCAGCAGTTCGAGGGGGACGGGTAATGAAAAACTGTTTTTT	CASSSRGTGNEKLFF
TRBV12-3/TRBV12-4	-	TRBJ1-1	-	TGTGCCAGCAGTTTACAGGTGAACACTGAAGCTTTCTTT	CASSLQVNTEAFF
TRBV5-1	-	TRBJ1-6	-	TGCGCCAGCAGCCCTCGGGGGGGACGTTCTAATTCACCCCTCCACTTT	CASSPRGGRSNSPLHF
TRBV5-5	TRBD1	TRBJ1-2	-	TGTGCCAGCAGCTTGAACGACCCGGGACAGTATAATGGCTACACCTTC	CASSLNDPGQYNGYTF
TRBV4-1	TRBD2	TRBJ2-1	-	TGCGCCAGCAGCCAAGGGGTCGGCGGGAGGGCGGCGCGGTTCTTC	CASSQGVGGRAARFF
TRBV5-5	TRBD1	TRBJ2-2	-	TGTGCCAGCAGCTCGCTCCGGACAGGGGGCCCCGGGGAGCTGTTTTTT	CASSSLRTGGPGELFF
TRBV6-6	-	TRBJ2-1	-	TGTGCCAGCAGTTTGTTAGCACTGAGCTCCTACAATGAGCAGTTCTTC	CASSLLALSSYNEQFF